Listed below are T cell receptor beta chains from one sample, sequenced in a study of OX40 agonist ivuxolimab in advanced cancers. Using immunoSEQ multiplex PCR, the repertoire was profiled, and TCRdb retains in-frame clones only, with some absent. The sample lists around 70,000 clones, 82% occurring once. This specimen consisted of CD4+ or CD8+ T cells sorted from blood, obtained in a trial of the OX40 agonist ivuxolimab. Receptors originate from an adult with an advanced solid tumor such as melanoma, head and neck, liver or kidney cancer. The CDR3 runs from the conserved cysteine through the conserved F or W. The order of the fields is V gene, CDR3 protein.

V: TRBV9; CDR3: CASSPAGTPQETQYF
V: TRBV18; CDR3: CASSLGTDRAYEQYF
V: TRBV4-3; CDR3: CASSPTLAGGTTQYF
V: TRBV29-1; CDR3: CSAQDRGGYNEQFF
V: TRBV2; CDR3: CASSETREGNQPQHF
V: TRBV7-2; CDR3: CASTPHGATGELFF
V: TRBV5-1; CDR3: CATNLGGPQNEQFF
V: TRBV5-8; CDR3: CASSLGFQTEAFF
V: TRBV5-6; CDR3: CASSFTGELFF
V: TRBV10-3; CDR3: CAISESGRGRSEQYF
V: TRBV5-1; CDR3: CASSLGDGRNTEAFF
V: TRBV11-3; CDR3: CASSLWDRGAKNIQYF
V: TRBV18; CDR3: CASSPLGPFSGNTIYF
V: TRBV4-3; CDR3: CASSQAFPDTQYF
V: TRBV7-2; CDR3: CASSPTGSSYEQYF
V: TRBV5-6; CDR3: CASSLLAQETQYF
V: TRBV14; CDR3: CASRKSGSVQYF
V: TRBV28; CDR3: CASSRRGILETEAFF
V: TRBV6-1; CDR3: CASSDPGGRPSYEQYF
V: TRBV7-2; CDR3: CASSSTGSYNEQFF
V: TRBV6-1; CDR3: CASSERYTGELFF
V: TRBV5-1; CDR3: CASSLAGTVNSPLHF
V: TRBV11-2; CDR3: CASSFSLTGQETQYF
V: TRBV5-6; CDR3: CASSLTGSTDTQYF
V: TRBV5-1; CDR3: CASSQRRGRTSTDTQYF
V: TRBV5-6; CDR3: CASSLRQGDAFTF
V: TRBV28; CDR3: CASSAGQGKETQYF
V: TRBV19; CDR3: CASSIRRPNQPQHF
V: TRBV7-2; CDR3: CASSYSGAWNTGELFF
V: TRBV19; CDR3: CATSRDNYGNQPQHF
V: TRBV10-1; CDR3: CASSGDREATNEKLFF
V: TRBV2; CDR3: CASSGQGRNEKLFF
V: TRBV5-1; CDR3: CASSPGGSVNYNEQFF
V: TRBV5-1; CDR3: CASSLAAGGSTDTQYF
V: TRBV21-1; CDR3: CASSKPGDRATGELFF
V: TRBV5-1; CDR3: CASSPSGGNLVETQYF
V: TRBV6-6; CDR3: CASSRRGGDYTGELFF
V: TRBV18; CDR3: CASSPLGGTSTDTQYF
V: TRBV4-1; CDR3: CASSPLPGSYNEQFF
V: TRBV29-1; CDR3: CSVLRGRGRQETQYF
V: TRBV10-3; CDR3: CASGTSGIGNTGELFF
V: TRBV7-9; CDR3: CASSTTAEGYTF
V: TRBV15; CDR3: CATSRDGGAYYEQYF
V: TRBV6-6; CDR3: CASNYRDSPLHF
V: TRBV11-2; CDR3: CASSFGPNTEAFF
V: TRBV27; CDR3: CASSLGQGGSGYTF
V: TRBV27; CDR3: CASARNEFLETQYF
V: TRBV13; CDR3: CASSPQGERDTQYF
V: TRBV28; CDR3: CASSLGIREAFF
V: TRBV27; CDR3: CASSLLRGAYYNEQFF
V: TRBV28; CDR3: CASSLTGTGNTIYF
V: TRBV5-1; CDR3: CASSLWGPNTGELFF
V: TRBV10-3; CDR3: CAISKTGGVDTQYF
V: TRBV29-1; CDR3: CSVEEQWAGIGYTF